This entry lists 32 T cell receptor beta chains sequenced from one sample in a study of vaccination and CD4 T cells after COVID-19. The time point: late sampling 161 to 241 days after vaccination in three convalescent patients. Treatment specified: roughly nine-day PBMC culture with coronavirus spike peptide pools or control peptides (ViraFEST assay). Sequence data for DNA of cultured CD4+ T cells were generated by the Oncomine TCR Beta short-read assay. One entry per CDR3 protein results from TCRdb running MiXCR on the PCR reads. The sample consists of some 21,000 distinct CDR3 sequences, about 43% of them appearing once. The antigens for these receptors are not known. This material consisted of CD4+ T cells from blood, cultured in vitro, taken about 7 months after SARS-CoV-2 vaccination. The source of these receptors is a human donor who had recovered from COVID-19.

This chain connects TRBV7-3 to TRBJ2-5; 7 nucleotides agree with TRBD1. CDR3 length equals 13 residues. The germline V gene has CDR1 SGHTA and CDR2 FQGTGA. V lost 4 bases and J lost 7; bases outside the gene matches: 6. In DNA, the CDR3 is TGTGCCAGCAGCTCTGACAGGGCCGGGACCCAGTACTTC. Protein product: CASSSDRAGTQYF. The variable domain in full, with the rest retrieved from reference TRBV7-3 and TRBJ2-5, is GAGVSQTPSNKVTEKGKYVELRCDPISGHTALYWYRQSLGQGPEFLIYFQGTGAADDSGLPNDRFFAVRPEGSVSTLKIQRTERGDSAVYLCASSSDRAGTQYFGPGTRLLVL.

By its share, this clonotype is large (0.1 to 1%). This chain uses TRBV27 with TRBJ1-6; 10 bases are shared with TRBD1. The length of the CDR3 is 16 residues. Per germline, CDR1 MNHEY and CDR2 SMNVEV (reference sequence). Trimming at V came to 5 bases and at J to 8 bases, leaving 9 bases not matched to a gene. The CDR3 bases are TGTGCCAGCAGTCCTCGGGACAGGGGCGGATATTCACCCCTCCACTTT. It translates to CASSPRDRGGYSPLHF.

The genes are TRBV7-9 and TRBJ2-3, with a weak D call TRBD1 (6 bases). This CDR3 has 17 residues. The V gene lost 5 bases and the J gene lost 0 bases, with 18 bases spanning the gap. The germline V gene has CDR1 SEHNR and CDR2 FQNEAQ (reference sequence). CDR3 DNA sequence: TGTGCCAGCAGCCTAGTCCCCTGGACAGCAAGCACAGATACGCAGTATTTT. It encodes CASSLVPWTASTDTQYF. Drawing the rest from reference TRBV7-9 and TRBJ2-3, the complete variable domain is DTGVSQNPRHKITKRGQNVTFRCDPISEHNRLYWYRQTLGQGPEFLTYFQNEAQLEKSRLLSDRFSAERPKGSFSTLEIQRTEQGDSAMYLCASSLVPWTASTDTQYFGPGTRLTVL.

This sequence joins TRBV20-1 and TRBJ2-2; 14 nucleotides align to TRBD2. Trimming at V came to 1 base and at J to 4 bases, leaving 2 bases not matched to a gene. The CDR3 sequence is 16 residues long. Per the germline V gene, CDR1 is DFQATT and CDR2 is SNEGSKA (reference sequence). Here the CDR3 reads CSARGTSGRFTGELFF. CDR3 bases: TGCAGTGCTAGAGGGACTAGCGGGAGGTTCACCGGGGAGCTGTTTTTT.

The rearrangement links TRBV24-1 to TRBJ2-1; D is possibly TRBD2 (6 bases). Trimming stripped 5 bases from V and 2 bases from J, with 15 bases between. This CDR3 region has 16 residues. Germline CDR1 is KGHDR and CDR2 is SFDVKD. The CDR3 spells CATSGSLASAYNEQFF. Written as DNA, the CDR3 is TGTGCCACCAGTGGGTCACTAGCCAGCGCCTACAATGAGCAGTTCTTC.

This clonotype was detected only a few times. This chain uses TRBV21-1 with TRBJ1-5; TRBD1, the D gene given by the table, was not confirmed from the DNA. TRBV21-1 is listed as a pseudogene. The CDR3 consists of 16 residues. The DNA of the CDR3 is TGTGCCAGCAGCAGTAGACAGGATGCGGACTATCAGCCCCAGCATTTT. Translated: CASSSRQDADYQPQHF.

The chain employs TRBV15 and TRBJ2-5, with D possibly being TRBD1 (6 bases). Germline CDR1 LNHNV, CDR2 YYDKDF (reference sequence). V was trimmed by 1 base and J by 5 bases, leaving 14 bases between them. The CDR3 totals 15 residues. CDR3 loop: CATSRGIWGQETQYF. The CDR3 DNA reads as TGTGCCACCAGCAGAGGGATTTGGGGGCAGGAGACCCAGTACTTC.

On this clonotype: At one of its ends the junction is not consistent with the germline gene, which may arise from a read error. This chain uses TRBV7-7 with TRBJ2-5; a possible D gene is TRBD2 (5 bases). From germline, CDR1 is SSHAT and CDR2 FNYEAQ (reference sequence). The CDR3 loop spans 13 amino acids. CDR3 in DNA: TGTGCTAGCAGCTCGCGGGTTGGAGAGACCCAGTACTTC. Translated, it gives CASSSRVGETQYF.

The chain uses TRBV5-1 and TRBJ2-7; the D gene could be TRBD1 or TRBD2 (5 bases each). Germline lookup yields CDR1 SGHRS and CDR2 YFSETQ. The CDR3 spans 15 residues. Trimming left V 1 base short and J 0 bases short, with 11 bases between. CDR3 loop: CASSLTGLNSYEQYF. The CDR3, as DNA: TGCGCCAGCAGCTTGACGGGGCTCAACTCCTACGAGCAGTACTTC.

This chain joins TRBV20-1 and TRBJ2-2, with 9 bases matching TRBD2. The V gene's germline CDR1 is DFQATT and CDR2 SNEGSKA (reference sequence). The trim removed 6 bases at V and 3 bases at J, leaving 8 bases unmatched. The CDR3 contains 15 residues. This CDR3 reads CSATSGPGHTGELFF. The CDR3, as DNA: TGCAGTGCCACTAGCGGGCCCGGACACACCGGGGAGCTGTTTTTT.

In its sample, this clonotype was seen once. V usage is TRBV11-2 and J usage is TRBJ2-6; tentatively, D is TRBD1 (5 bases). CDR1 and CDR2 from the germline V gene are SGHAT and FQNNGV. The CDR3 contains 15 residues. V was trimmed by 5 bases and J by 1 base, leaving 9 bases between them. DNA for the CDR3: TGTGCCAGCAGCCACCCAGGGTCTGGGGCCAACGTCCTGACTTTC. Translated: CASSHPGSGANVLTF.

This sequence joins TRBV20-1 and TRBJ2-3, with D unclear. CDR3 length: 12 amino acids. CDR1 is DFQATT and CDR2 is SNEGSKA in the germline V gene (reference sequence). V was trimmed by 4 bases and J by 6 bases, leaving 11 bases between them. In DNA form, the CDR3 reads TGCAGTGCTACTCAGGTAGGGGATACGCAGTATTTT. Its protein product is CSATQVGDTQYF.

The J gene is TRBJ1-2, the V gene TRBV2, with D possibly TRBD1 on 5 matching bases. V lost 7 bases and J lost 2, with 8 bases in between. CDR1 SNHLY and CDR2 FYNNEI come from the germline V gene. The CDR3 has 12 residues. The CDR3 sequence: CASTRQNYGYTF. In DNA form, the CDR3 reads TGTGCCAGCACTCGACAGAACTATGGCTACACCTTC. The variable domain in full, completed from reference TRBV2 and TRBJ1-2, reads EPEVTQTPSHQVTQMGQEVILRCVPISNHLYFYWYRQILGQKVEFLVSFYNNEISEKSEIFDDQFSVERPDGSNFTLKIRSTKLEDSAMYFCASTRQNYGYTFGSGTRLTVV.

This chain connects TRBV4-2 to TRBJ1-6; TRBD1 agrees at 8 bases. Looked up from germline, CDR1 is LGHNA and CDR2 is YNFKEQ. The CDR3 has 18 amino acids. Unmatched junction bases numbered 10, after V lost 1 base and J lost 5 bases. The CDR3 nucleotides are TGTGCCAGCAGCCAAGCAACAGGGGGACTATGGGATAATTCACCCCTCCACTTT. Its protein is CASSQATGGLWDNSPLHF.

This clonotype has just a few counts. The CDR3 loop is CAIRGRVEETQYF. The DNA for the CDR3 is TGTGCCATCAGGGGGAGGGTTGAAGAGACCCAGTACTTC. The rearrangement joins TRBV10-3 to TRBJ2-5; 7 bases map to TRBD2. Trimming took 6 bases from V and 3 from J; bases not matched to a gene: 4. This CDR3 has 13 residues. Per germline, CDR1 ENHRY and CDR2 SYGVKD.

The CDR3 DNA follows: TGTGCCAGCAGCCGTTCGGGACAGGTGGGACAGCCCCAGCATTTT. Protein sequence: CASSRSGQVGQPQHF. V is TRBV7-2 and J is TRBJ1-5; 8 bases line up with TRBD1. The V gene's germline CDR1 is SGHTA and CDR2 FQGNSA. This CDR3 comprises 15 residues. Losses at the gene ends were 5 bases for V and 7 bases for J; bases not matched to a gene: 10. The variable domain in full, completed from reference TRBV7-2 and TRBJ1-5, reads GAGVSQSPSNKVTEKGKDVELRCDPISGHTALYWYRQSLGQGLEFLIYFQGNSAPDKSGLPSDRFSAERTGGSVSTLTIQRTQQEDSAVYLCASSRSGQVGQPQHFGDGTRLSIL.

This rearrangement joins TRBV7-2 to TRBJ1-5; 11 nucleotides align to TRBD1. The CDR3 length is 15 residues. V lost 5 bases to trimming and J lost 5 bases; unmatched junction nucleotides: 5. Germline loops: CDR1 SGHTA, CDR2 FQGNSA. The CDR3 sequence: CASSKDRGPHQPQHF. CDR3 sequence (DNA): TGTGCCAGCAGCAAGGACAGGGGGCCTCATCAGCCCCAGCATTTT. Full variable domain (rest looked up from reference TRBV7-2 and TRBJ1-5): GAGVSQSPSNKVTEKGKDVELRCDPISGHTALYWYRQSLGQGLEFLIYFQGNSAPDKSGLPSDRFSAERTGGSVSTLTIQRTQQEDSAVYLCASSKDRGPHQPQHFGDGTRLSIL.

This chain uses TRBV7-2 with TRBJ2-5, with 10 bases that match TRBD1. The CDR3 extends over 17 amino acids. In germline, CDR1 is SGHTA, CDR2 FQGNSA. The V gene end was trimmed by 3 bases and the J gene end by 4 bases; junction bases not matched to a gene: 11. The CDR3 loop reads CASSFRDRGGWVETQYF. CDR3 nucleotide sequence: TGTGCCAGCAGCTTCCGGGACAGGGGTGGTTGGGTAGAGACCCAGTACTTC.

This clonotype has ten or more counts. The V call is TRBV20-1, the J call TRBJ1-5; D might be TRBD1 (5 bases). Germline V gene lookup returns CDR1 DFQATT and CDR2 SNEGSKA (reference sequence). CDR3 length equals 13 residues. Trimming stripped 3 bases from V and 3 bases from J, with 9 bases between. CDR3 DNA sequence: TGCAGTGCTAGTGACAGCCCCAATCAGCCCCAGCATTTT. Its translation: CSASDSPNQPQHF.

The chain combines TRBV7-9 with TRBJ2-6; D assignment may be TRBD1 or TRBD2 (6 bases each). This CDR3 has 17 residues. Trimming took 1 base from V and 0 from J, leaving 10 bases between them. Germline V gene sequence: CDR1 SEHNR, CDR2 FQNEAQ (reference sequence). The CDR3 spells CASSLVGGDSGANVLTF. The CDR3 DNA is TGTGCCAGCAGCTTAGTGGGGGGCGACTCTGGGGCCAACGTCCTGACTTTC. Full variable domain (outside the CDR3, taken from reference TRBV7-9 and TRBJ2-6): DTGVSQNPRHKITKRGQNVTFRCDPISEHNRLYWYRQTLGQGPEFLTYFQNEAQLEKSRLLSDRFSAERPKGSFSTLEIQRTEQGDSAMYLCASSLVGGDSGANVLTFGAGSRLTVL.

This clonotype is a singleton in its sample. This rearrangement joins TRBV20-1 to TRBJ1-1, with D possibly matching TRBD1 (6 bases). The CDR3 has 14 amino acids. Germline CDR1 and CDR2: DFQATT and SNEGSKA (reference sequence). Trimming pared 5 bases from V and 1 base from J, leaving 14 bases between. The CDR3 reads CSARAGGANTEAFF. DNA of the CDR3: TGCAGTGCTCGGGCGGGGGGGGCGAACACTGAAGCTTTCTTT.

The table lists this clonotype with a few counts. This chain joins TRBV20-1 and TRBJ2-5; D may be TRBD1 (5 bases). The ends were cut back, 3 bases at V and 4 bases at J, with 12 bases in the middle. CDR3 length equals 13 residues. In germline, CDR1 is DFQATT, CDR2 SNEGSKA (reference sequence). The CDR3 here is CSASGAGPETQYF. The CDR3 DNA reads TGCAGTGCTAGTGGGGCCGGGCCAGAGACCCAGTACTTC.

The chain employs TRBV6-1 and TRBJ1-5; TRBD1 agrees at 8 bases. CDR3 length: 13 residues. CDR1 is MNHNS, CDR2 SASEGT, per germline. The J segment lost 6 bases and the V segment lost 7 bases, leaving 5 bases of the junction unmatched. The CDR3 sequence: CASTWTGTQPQHF. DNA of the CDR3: TGTGCCAGCACTTGGACAGGGACTCAGCCCCAGCATTTT.

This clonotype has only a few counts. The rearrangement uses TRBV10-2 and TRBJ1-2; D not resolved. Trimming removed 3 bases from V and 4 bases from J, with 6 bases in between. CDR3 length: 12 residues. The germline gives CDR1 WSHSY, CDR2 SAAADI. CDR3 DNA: TGCGCCAGCAGTGAAGTGGGCTATGGCTACACCTTC. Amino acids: CASSEVGYGYTF.

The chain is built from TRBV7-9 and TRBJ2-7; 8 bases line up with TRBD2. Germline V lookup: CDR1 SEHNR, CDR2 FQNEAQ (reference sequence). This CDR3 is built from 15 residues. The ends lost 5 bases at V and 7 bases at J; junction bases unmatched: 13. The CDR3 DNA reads TGTGCCAGCAGCCCCCGGGGGGGGGGCGGAAGGGAGCAGTACTTC. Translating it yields CASSPRGGGGREQYF.

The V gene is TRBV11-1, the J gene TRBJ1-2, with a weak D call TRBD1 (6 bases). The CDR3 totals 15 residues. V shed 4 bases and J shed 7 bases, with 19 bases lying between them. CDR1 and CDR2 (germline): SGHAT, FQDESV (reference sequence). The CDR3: CASSSSLYRERGYTF. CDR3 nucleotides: TGTGCCAGCAGCTCGTCCCTTTACAGGGAGCGTGGCTACACCTTC.

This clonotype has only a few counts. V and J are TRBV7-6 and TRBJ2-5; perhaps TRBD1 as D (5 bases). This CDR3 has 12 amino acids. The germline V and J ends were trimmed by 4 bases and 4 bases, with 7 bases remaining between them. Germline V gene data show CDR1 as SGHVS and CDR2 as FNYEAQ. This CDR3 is CASSSRVETQYF. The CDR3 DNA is TGTGCCAGCAGCTCCAGGGTAGAGACCCAGTACTTC.

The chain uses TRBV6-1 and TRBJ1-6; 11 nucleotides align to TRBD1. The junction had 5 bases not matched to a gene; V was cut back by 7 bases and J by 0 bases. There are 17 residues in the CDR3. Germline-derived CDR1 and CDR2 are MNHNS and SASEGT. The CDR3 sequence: CASTRDRGYSYNSPLHF. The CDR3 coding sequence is TGTGCCAGCACTAGGGACAGGGGGTACTCCTATAATTCACCCCTCCACTTT.

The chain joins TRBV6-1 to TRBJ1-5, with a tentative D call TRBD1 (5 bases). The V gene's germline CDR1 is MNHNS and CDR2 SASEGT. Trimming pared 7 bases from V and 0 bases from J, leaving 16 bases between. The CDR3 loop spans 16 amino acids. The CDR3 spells CASTGGLRGSNQPQHF. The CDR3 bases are TGTGCCAGCACTGGGGGACTTAGGGGTAGCAATCAGCCCCAGCATTTT.

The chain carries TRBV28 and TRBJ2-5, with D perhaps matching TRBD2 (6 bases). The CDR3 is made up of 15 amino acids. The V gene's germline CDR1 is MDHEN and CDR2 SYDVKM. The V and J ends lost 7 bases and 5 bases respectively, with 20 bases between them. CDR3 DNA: TGTGCCAGCACGGGAGCCGGCTACCCGATCGAGACCCAGTACTTC. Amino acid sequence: CASTGAGYPIETQYF.

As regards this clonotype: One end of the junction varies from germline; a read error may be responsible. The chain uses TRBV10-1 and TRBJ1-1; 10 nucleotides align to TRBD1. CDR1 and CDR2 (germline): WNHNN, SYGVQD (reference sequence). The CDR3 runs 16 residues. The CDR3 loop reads CASRDRGKGADTGAFF. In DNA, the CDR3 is TGCGCCAGCAGGGACAGGGGGAAGGGGGCTGACACTGGAGCTTTCTTT.

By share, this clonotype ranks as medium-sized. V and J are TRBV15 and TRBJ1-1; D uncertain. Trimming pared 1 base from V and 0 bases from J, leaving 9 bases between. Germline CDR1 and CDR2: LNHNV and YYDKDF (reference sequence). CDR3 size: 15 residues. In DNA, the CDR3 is TGTGCCACCAGCAGAGGCGGATCCATGAACACTGAAGCTTTCTTT. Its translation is CATSRGGSMNTEAFF.